This T cell receptor (beta chain) originates from a study of cytomegalovirus exposure and HLA in healthy donors. About this clone itself: What it binds is not known.

Broader study findings: Associated with HLA alleles at 0.05 false discovery rate in a later analysis were 15,000 to 20,000 TCR beta sequences.

The CDR3 has 16 amino acids. Germline lookup yields CDR1 MNHNY and CDR2 SVGAGI (reference sequence). V lost 6 bases and J lost 8; bases outside the gene matches: 10. Primers included in the PCR were 60 Vbeta and 13 Jbeta primers. The method was immunoSEQ multiplex PCR; TCRdb's version includes in-frame clones alone and lacks a portion of them. The sample records hundreds of thousands of clones, approximately 68% being singletons. The TCR sequence derives from a woman in her twenties or thirties in good health and CMV-seronegative. The sequenced sample consisted of PBMCs. The V and J genes are TRBV6-6 and TRBJ2-1, with 13 bases identical to TRBD2. CDR3 nucleotide sequence: TGTGCCAGCAGGACTCCGGGACTAGCGGGAAACGATGAGCAGTTCTTC. Translating gives CASRTPGLAGNDEQFF.